This TCR beta chain was observed in a study of blood T cells in healthy people across ages (dated by TCRdb to 2015 to 2017). Study-level background: Template switching captured roughly one uniquely barcoded TCR beta cDNA molecule per two T cells in model experiments. Using deep sequencing normalized with unique cDNA molecular identifiers, the study measured how TCR beta repertoire diversity changes with age. The donors were divided into four age groups: young (average around 16 years), middle-aged (almost 40), aged (roughly 60) and long-lived (approximately 74). Donors of different ages were randomly distributed across sequencing lanes to avoid experimental bias. Two additional independent replicas of 1 million unique cDNA reads from the same blood draw were analyzed for two donors (one aged 18 to 30 and one aged 80 or older). The study at large found these results: Since profiling was done on bulk unsorted PBMCs, naive and antigen-experienced compartments could not be conclusively compared. The long-lived group showed more naive CD4+ T cells, fewer expanded clones and increased TCR diversity than the aged group, suggesting age selection. Because the CMV infection status of the donors was unknown, age-related changes in expanded clonotypes may potentially have been confounded. Estimates of total diversity from one million sequenced T cells were regarded as lower bounds and underestimates. Observed TCR beta diversity correlated strongly with the percentage of naive T cells measured by flow cytometry. As age increased, observed TCR beta diversity per million T cells dropped in a roughly linear way, and a significant reduction was already evident by age 40.

Receptor libraries were prepared by 5' RACE. Reads for this sample came from an Illumina HiSeq 2500. A second PCR of roughly 6 to 12 cycles was run with a J-beta primer mix and a sample-barcoded 5' primer. A unique molecular identifier was introduced onto each TCR beta cDNA molecule by a template-switch 5' adaptor carrying 12 random nucleotides. At least 2.5 million CDR3-containing paired-end reads were obtained from each sample. The Mint cDNA synthesis kit, primed by a TRBC-specific oligonucleotide, was used to synthesize first-strand cDNA from all RNA. After uracil-DNA glycosylase treatment, a first 18-cycle PCR used universal primers M1SS and BC2_uni_R on all cDNA. As for the authors' bioinformatics: For normalization, 1 million high-quality reads were randomly selected from each sample, with every read carrying a distinct molecular identifier. Reads sharing molecular identifiers were discarded rather than binned into consensus sequences. MiTCR, with a Q25 quality threshold and the strictest error-elimination algorithm, was used for CDR3 identification, clonotype clustering and error correction. A nonparametric unseen species model with Euler transformation was used to estimate lower-bound total TCR beta diversity. The public sequencing data were trimmed at Q25 with fastp and processed into clonotypes with MiXCR by TCRdb, which kept only in-frame beta chains. Merged by CDR3 protein, the rows form single entries marked with the most common genes and DNA. The V and J calls reflect TCRdb's pipeline rather than the authors' work. This sample comprises 1.5 million or so distinct CDR3 sequences, 40% to 50% of them detected only once. Roughly 8.2% of the sample comes from the top ten.

The CDR3, from cysteine to phenylalanine, totals 17 residues. The entry retains the CDR3 DNA only, 51 bases that are in frame from base 1. CDR1 LNHNV and CDR2 YYDKDF are derived from the germline V gene (reference sequence). V is cut by 1 base and J by 1 base, and the space between the germline ends is 13 bases. The 40 or so donors, aged about 6 to 95 years, were systemically healthy Caucasian individuals from Russia. Each donor gave around 9.9 milliliters of peripheral blood, collected into EDTA-treated Vacutainer tubes. Ficoll-Paque density-gradient centrifugation was used to isolate PBMCs, with at least 6 million obtained per sample. Trizol reagent was used to extract total RNA from PBMCs, with at least 5.5 micrograms per sample. The percentages of naive CD45RAhigh/CD27high T cells were determined by flow cytometry on a PBMC aliquot from every donor. Concerning this clonotype: There is no known antigen for this receptor. No per-base quality is available; no much larger clone lies one base away.

The specimen was blood. The chain links TRBV15 with TRBJ2-2; 6 matching bases give a weak D call of TRBD2. This TCR was recovered from a young woman in good health. The bases read TGTGCCACCAGCAGAGCCTCGGGACTCGGGAACACCGGGGAGCTGTTTTTT. Translated, it gives CATSRASGLGNTGELFF.